This section outlines one T cell receptor (beta chain) sequence together with its context. Its antigen is unidentified. Primers for the PCR totalled 60 Vbeta and 13 Jbeta. Sequenced by immunoSEQ multiplex PCR; TCRdb stores in-frame clones only, minus some. Here the sample spans over 65,000 clones, about 79% being singletons. CDR1 and CDR2 from the germline V gene are ENHRY and SYGVKD. CDR3 length equals 14 residues. V dropped 6 bases and J dropped 2 bases, with 13 bases sitting between them. This sample stems from a study of cytomegalovirus exposure and HLA in healthy donors. Looking at the study overall: Ancestry clustering placed around four fifths of approximately 420 genotyped donors in the Caucasian-associated cluster. Study-level findings and limits: A later look showed TCR association rates differing by HLA locus, highest for DRB1 and lowest for HLA-C.

The source material was PBMCs. The chain has TRBV10-3 and TRBJ1-1; no definite D call. The receptor was derived from a man aged 55 to 70 in good health and CMV-seropositive. The CDR3 coding sequence is TGTGCCATCAGCCTAACAGATACAAACACTGAAGCTTTCTTT. Its protein product is CAISLTDTNTEAFF.